The present T cell receptor beta chain was sequenced within a study of patients and donors after allogeneic stem cell transplantation. This CDR3 has 14 amino acids. V was cut by 6 bases and J by 1 base, with 12 bases left in between. CDR1 is SQVTM, CDR2 ANQGSEA, per germline. One entry per CDR3 protein, called by TCRdb with MiXCR from the RT-PCR reads. The sample records about 160,000 distinct CDR3 sequences, 24% being singletons. Material: blood, either unsorted or a sorted T cell fraction (not recorded which). The TCR was taken from a human donor who was either an allogeneic HSCT recipient or a stem cell or donor lymphocyte infusion donor (not recorded which). It is not recorded whose cells these are; they may come from a transplant donor. The chain has TRBV29-1 and TRBJ1-4, with a tentative D call TRBD1 (6 bases). For the CDR3, the DNA is TGCAGCGTCTCAGGGGTACGAACTAATGAAAAACTGTTTTTT. Protein sequence: CSVSGVRTNEKLFF.